This TCR beta chain is drawn from a study of cytomegalovirus exposure and HLA in healthy donors. Use of 60 Vbeta and 13 Jbeta primers characterized the PCR. Only in-frame clones appear in the TCRdb table, and some are missing; sequencing was by immunoSEQ multiplex PCR. The sample gives roughly 100,000 clones, around three quarters of which show up once; approximately 3.7% is in the top ten. This clone turned up a few times. As yet, its antigen is unknown. General study findings and limits: While the bulk of TCR sequences proved rare, some public TCRs turned up in many donors.

The CDR3 extends over 14 amino acids. The trim removed 5 bases at V and 5 bases at J, leaving 6 bases unmatched. Germline-derived CDR1 and CDR2 are SGHTA and FQGTGA. Sequencing was done on a sample of PBMCs. This rearrangement joins TRBV7-3 to TRBJ2-7, with 10 positions matching TRBD1. This clonotype was obtained from a man aged 45-60 years in good health and CMV-seropositive. The CDR3 protein is CASSKDRGFHEQYF. The DNA of the CDR3 is TGTGCCAGCAGCAAGGACAGGGGGTTCCACGAGCAGTACTTC.